This TCR beta chain stems from a study of identical twins' blood T cells. Sample barcodes were added at both library ends during cDNA synthesis. TCRdb re-derived calls from the 5' RACE reads in MiXCR, one entry per CDR3 protein. The table records roughly 340,000 distinct CDR3 sequences, about 28% of them present only once. Study findings and constraints: Twin similarity might stem from environmental factors, not only genetics.

The V gene lost 3 bases and the J gene lost 2 bases, with 5 bases spanning the gap. Germline CDR1 SQVTM, CDR2 ANQGSEA. This CDR3 is 12 amino acids long. This clonotype came up a few times. Its specificity is unknown. The chain links TRBV29-1 to TRBJ2-4, with D uncertain. The receptor comes from a woman between 18 and 55 years old in good health. The specimen was PBMCs. Here the CDR3 reads CSVEASKNIQYF. CDR3 sequence (DNA): TGCAGCGTTGAGGCGTCCAAAAACATTCAGTACTTC.